This T cell receptor beta chain was identified in a study of shared clonotypes between healthy human individuals. Study conclusions and caveats: It was the few donors that limited the genetic and exposure-history diversity represented.

Each subset's genomic DNA was split evenly across several immunoSEQ plates. In the original analysis: ImmunoSEQ output held junction-only sequences without quality scores, so filtering differed. TCRdb's copy holds only in-frame clones and misses some; the assay was immunoSEQ multiplex PCR. The V and J calls and the clone size are those of that table, but D and trimming were determined from the DNA. The sample has approximately 500,000 clones, approximately 84% seen once; the top ten hold approximately 11%. To note about this clone: Antigen specificity is unknown.

Sequenced: PBMCs. This TCR derives from a woman aged 40 to 49 in good health. Some clones in this sample may be carry-over from other donors' samples.

CDR3 nucleotides: TGTGCCAGCAGCTTAGCCGGCCGTCGGGAAGCTTTCTTT. This encodes CASSLAGRREAFF. V usage is TRBV7-8 and J usage is TRBJ1-1; no definite D call. Between the trimmed V and J ends, which lost 0 bases and 8 bases, there was a span of 10 bases. From germline, CDR1 is SGHVS and CDR2 FQNEAQ. The CDR3 contains 13 residues.